These 26 T cell receptor beta chains were all obtained from the same sample, sequenced in a study of cytomegalovirus exposure and HLA in healthy donors. Primers included in the PCR were 60 Vbeta and 13 Jbeta primers. The table came from immunoSEQ multiplex PCR; TCRdb's copy has only in-frame clones and leaves some out. The sample consists of some 120,000 clones, 77% of them appearing once. The sample taken for sequencing was PBMCs. The receptors stem from a man younger than 35 in good health and CMV-seropositive.

The chain carries TRBV11-2 and TRBJ2-7; 8 bases are shared with TRBD1. Germline values: CDR1 SGHAT, CDR2 FQNNGV. The CDR3 length is 15 residues. Germline trimming cut 1 base from V and 0 bases from J; bases unmatched to any gene: 2. In DNA form, the CDR3 reads TGTGCCAGCAGCTTAGGACAGGGGTTCTCCTACGAGCAGTACTTC. Translated, it gives CASSLGQGFSYEQYF. The complete variable domain, with remaining parts taken from reference TRBV11-2 and TRBJ2-7, reads EAGVAQSPRYKIIEKRQSVAFWCNPISGHATLYWYQQILGQGPKLLIQFQNNGVVDDSQLPKDRFSAERLKGVDSTLKIQPAKLEDSAVYLCASSLGQGFSYEQYFGPGTRLTVT.

The chain uses TRBV7-9 and TRBJ1-1; the D is unclear. The germline V and J ends were trimmed by 0 bases and 1 base, with 9 bases remaining between them. The CDR3 contains 15 residues. Germline V gene lookup returns CDR1 SEHNR and CDR2 FQNEAQ (reference sequence). The CDR3 DNA reads as TGTGCCAGCAGCTTAGCGCTCCACGGGAACACTGAAGCTTTCTTT. Its protein is CASSLALHGNTEAFF.

The gene calls are TRBV5-5 and TRBJ1-5; 10 nucleotides align to TRBD1. Germline lookup yields CDR1 SGHKS and CDR2 YYEKEE (reference sequence). The CDR3 consists of 19 residues. J lost 2 bases, V lost 0 bases, and 11 bases had no gene match. CDR3 bases: TGTGCCAGCAGCTTGGTAGATGACAGGGGGCTTAGAGGCAATCAGCCCCAGCATTTT. The encoded protein is CASSLVDDRGLRGNQPQHF.

This sequence joins TRBV15 and TRBJ2-6; 7 nucleotides agree with TRBD1. The germline V gene encodes CDR1 LNHNV and CDR2 YYDKDF (reference sequence). This CDR3 region has 21 residues. V lost 5 bases to trimming and J lost 2 bases; unmatched junction nucleotides: 21. The CDR3 sequence: CATSDYPYVRGPNPGANVLTF. The CDR3 DNA is TGTGCCACCAGCGATTACCCCTACGTGAGGGGGCCGAATCCTGGGGCCAACGTCCTGACTTTC.

The chain recombines TRBV7-3 with TRBJ2-5, with unresolved D. CDR1 and CDR2 from the germline V gene are SGHTA and FQGTGA. V was pared by 5 bases and J by 5 bases, with 12 bases between. CDR3 length equals 13 residues. CDR3 nucleotides: TGTGCCAGCAGCCTCATGGTCCAGGAGACCCAGTACTTC. It codes for CASSLMVQETQYF.

The chain has TRBV27 and TRBJ1-1; possibly TRBD1 for D (6 bases). This CDR3 is built from 16 residues. Germline CDR1 MNHEY, CDR2 SMNVEV (reference sequence). Trimming removed 5 bases at V and 0 bases at J, with 16 bases between. The CDR3 region is CASSTPGTNMNTEAFF. DNA of the CDR3: TGTGCCAGCAGTACCCCCGGGACAAACATGAACACTGAAGCTTTCTTT.

This chain uses TRBV7-9 with TRBJ2-5; 11 bases fit TRBD2. Germline V gene data show CDR1 as SEHNR and CDR2 as FQNEAQ (reference sequence). This CDR3 is built from 16 residues. With V trimmed by 1 base and J by 2 bases, 3 bases remained unmatched. For the CDR3, the DNA is TGTGCCAGCAGCTTAGTACTAGCGGGAGAACAAGAGACCCAGTACTTC. This codes for CASSLVLAGEQETQYF.

V usage is TRBV27 and J usage is TRBJ1-2; 7 bases align to TRBD1. The J segment lost 3 bases and the V segment lost 2 bases, leaving 9 bases of the junction unmatched. Germline values: CDR1 MNHEY, CDR2 SMNVEV (reference sequence). CDR3 length: 16 residues. CDR3 protein: CASSLTGADPYYGYTF. The CDR3, as DNA: TGTGCCAGCAGTTTAACAGGGGCGGACCCCTACTATGGCTACACCTTC.

The chain joins TRBV19 to TRBJ2-2; D is unresolved. Germline assignment: CDR1 LNHDA and CDR2 SQIVND (reference sequence). Trimming removed 5 bases from V and 5 bases from J, with 12 bases in between. The CDR3 extends over 14 amino acids. Here the CDR3 DNA reads TGTGCCAGTAGTTGGAGTGTTAGGACCGGGGAGCTGTTTTTT. Protein sequence: CASSWSVRTGELFF.

CDR3 DNA: TGTGCCAGCAGCTTGACGGACAGGGGAGCTTTCTTT. Residues: CASSLTDRGAFF. This rearrangement joins TRBV7-8 to TRBJ1-1; TRBD1 agrees at 9 bases. V lost 3 bases and J lost 10; bases outside the gene matches: 3. The CDR3 runs to 12 residues. CDR1 SGHVS and CDR2 FQNEAQ come from the germline V gene.

J is TRBJ1-2 and V is TRBV19, with D possibly matching TRBD1 (5 bases). Germline CDR1 reads LNHDA; CDR2 reads SQIVND (reference sequence). With 4 bases removed from V and 5 bases from J, the gap between germline ends came to 11 bases. This CDR3 region has 13 residues. CDR3 bases: TGTGCCAGTAGTACGAAATCAGGGTATGGCTACACCTTC. Translation: CASSTKSGYGYTF.

The genes are TRBV30 and TRBJ2-1, with 7 bases fitting TRBD2. The CDR3 has 12 amino acids. Germline values: CDR1 GTSNPN, CDR2 SVGIG (reference sequence). V shed 4 bases, J shed 7 bases, and the junction held 4 bases outside the gene matches. The CDR3 coding sequence is TGTGCCTGGACGCGGGAGAGGAATGAGCAGTTCTTC. Amino acids: CAWTRERNEQFF.

This clone was observed a single time. The rearrangement links TRBV29-1 to TRBJ2-2, with a tentative D call TRBD2 (5 bases). With 8 bases removed from V and 1 base from J, the gap between germline ends came to 8 bases. CDR1 and CDR2 from the germline V gene are SQVTM and ANQGSEA. This CDR3 has 12 residues. The CDR3 coding sequence is TGCAGCTACGGGGAGAACACCGGGGAGCTGTTTTTT. Residues: CSYGENTGELFF.

This clone showed up just a few times. A read error may produce the germline difference seen at one junction end. The CDR3 DNA sequence: TGTGCCAGTACGTTGACAGGGGAATTTGACTTC. Amino acid sequence: CASTLTGEFDF. The chain has TRBV25-1 and TRBJ2-7; 8 bases match TRBD1. The CDR3 covers 11 residues. The V gene's germline CDR1 is MGHDK and CDR2 SYGVNS.

This clone was seen more than once but under ten times. This sequence joins TRBV5-1 and TRBJ1-1; the D gene is possibly TRBD1 (5 bases). V lost 7 bases and J 1 base, leaving 8 bases between the germline ends. Germline CDR1 reads SGHRS; CDR2 reads YFSETQ. The CDR3 has 12 residues. CDR3 DNA: TGCGCCAGCGGCGGGGCGAACACTGAAGCTTTCTTT. Its protein is CASGGANTEAFF.

As regards this clone: At one end the junction does not follow the germline gene, possibly because of a read error. The rearrangement links TRBV7-7 to TRBJ1-4; D not resolved. Germline V gene sequence: CDR1 SSHAT, CDR2 FNYEAQ (reference sequence). CDR3 length: 14 amino acids. CDR3 sequence: CASSPRLEDEKLFF. CDR3 bases: TGTGCTAGCAGCCCGCGGCTGGAGGATGAAAAACTGTTTTTT. Full variable domain (rest looked up from reference TRBV7-7 and TRBJ1-4): GAGVSQSPRYKVTKRGQDVTLRCDPISSHATLYWYQQALGQGPEFLTYFNYEAQPDKSGLPSDRFSAERPEGSISTLTIQRTEQRDSAMYRCASSPRLEDEKLFFGSGTQLSVL.

This clone was seen a few times. The CDR3 nucleotides read TGTGCCAGCAGTTTGTCCGGACTAGCGGCCTCCTACGAGCAGTACTTC. It translates to CASSLSGLAASYEQYF. The chain recombines TRBV27 with TRBJ2-7; TRBD2 aligns across 10 bases. The CDR3 loop spans 16 amino acids. Per the germline V gene, CDR1 is MNHEY and CDR2 is SMNVEV (reference sequence). J lost 0 bases, V lost 3 bases, and 5 bases had no gene match.

The V gene is TRBV6-1, the J gene TRBJ1-6; perhaps TRBD1 as D (5 bases). Per the germline V gene, CDR1 is MNHNS and CDR2 is SASEGT. This CDR3 spans 15 amino acids. V was shortened by 4 bases and J by 4 bases, with 11 bases between the two germline ends. CDR3 nucleotide sequence: TGTGCCAGCAGTGCGGACACCTATTATAATTCACCCCTCCACTTT. Its protein product is CASSADTYYNSPLHF.

The genes are TRBV5-4 and TRBJ1-2; D is possibly TRBD1 (6 bases). This CDR3 is built from 13 residues. Deletions cut 4 bases from V and 2 bases from J, with 9 bases between. The germline gives CDR1 SGHNT, CDR2 YYREEE (reference sequence). The CDR3 region is CASSDGQNYGYTF. The CDR3 DNA is TGTGCCAGCAGCGACGGACAGAACTATGGCTACACCTTC.

This clone has more than one count but fewer than ten. V is TRBV7-2 and J is TRBJ2-6, with TRBD1 matching over 9 bases. Germline V CDR1 and CDR2: SGHTA, FQGNSA. The CDR3 totals 15 residues. The trim removed 5 bases at V and 4 bases at J, leaving 3 bases unmatched. The chain's CDR3 is CASSGTGSGANVLTF. The CDR3, as DNA: TGTGCCAGCAGCGGGACAGGGTCAGGGGCCAACGTCCTGACTTTC.

The V gene is TRBV5-1, the J gene TRBJ1-1; 12 bases are shared with TRBD1. Trimming cost V 4 bases and J 4 bases; bases outside gene matches: 5. This CDR3 contains 15 residues. The germline V gene encodes CDR1 SGHRS and CDR2 YFSETQ. The CDR3 is CASSGGQGAITEAFF. The CDR3 DNA reads TGCGCCAGCAGCGGGGGACAGGGGGCGATCACTGAAGCTTTCTTT.

The gene calls are TRBV6-1 and TRBJ1-4; no clear D gene. This CDR3 is built from 13 residues. V was trimmed by 10 bases and J by 7 bases, leaving 16 bases between them. The germline V gene has CDR1 MNHNS and CDR2 SASEGT. The chain's CDR3 is CATVRGVGEKLFF. The CDR3 DNA reads as TGTGCCACCGTCCGGGGAGTGGGTGAAAAACTGTTTTTT.

V usage is TRBV6-1 and J usage is TRBJ2-7; D may be TRBD1 (5 bases). Germline values: CDR1 MNHNS, CDR2 SASEGT. The CDR3 is 15 amino acids. Trimming stripped 0 bases from V and 3 bases from J, with 12 bases between. CDR3 sequence: CASSEAWQGHYEQYF. CDR3 sequence (DNA): TGTGCCAGCAGTGAAGCGTGGCAGGGTCACTACGAGCAGTACTTC.

Details on this clone: The junction shows a germline mismatch at one end, possibly a read error. V and J are TRBV7-7 and TRBJ2-1; weak D call: TRBD1 (6 bases). In germline, CDR1 is SSHAT, CDR2 FNYEAQ (reference sequence). The CDR3 covers 17 residues. CDR3 protein: CASSLEVGAPGYNEQFF. In DNA form, the CDR3 reads TGTGCTAGCAGCTTAGAGGTGGGGGCCCCCGGCTACAATGAGCAGTTCTTC. The full variable domain, rest sourced from reference TRBV7-7 and TRBJ2-1, is GAGVSQSPRYKVTKRGQDVTLRCDPISSHATLYWYQQALGQGPEFLTYFNYEAQPDKSGLPSDRFSAERPEGSISTLTIQRTEQRDSAMYRCASSLEVGAPGYNEQFFGPGTRLTVL.

A single count supports this clone. This chain uses TRBV30 with TRBJ1-2; maybe TRBD1 (5 bases). CDR1 and CDR2 (germline): GTSNPN, SVGIG (reference sequence). The CDR3 consists of 13 residues. V lost 6 bases and J lost 6, with 17 bases in between. The CDR3: CACPRQGGDGYTF. CDR3 nucleotides: TGTGCCTGCCCTCGGCAGGGTGGAGATGGCTACACCTTC.

The V and J genes are TRBV27 and TRBJ1-1; 7 nucleotides align to TRBD1. Germline V gene lookup returns CDR1 MNHEY and CDR2 SMNVEV (reference sequence). The CDR3 contains 13 residues. V was pared by 7 bases and J by 1 base, with 3 bases of the junction left unmatched. Here the CDR3 DNA reads TGTGCCAGCACTACAGGGGAGAACACTGAAGCTTTCTTT. Translated, it gives CASTTGENTEAFF.